This T cell receptor (beta chain) was retrieved from a study of cytotoxic CD8 clonotypes in ibrutinib-treated CLL. Overall study results and limits: Rare overall, public clonotypes shrank or held steady under therapy. Clonality was elevated at ibrutinib response and had returned toward baseline at progression.

Germline CDR1 is MNHEY and CDR2 is SMNVEV (reference sequence). This CDR3 contains 12 residues. V lost 8 bases, J lost 4 bases, and 2 bases stayed unmatched. This clone came up a few times. Its antigen is as yet unknown. Some clones are missing from TCRdb's copy, which holds only in-frame ones; the method was immunoSEQ multiplex PCR. The table includes under 150,000 clones, 84% detected once. The sequencing here drew on PBMCs, taken after 24 months of ibrutinib treatment. The chain carries TRBV27 and TRBJ2-7; 10 positions match TRBD1. The sequence came from a human donor with chronic lymphocytic leukemia. CDR3 nucleotide sequence: TGTGCCAGCGGGACAGGGGTGTACGAGCAGTACTTC. Its protein is CASGTGVYEQYF.